A selection of T cell receptor beta chains follows, all from one sample in a study of cytomegalovirus exposure and HLA in healthy donors. Profiling relied on immunoSEQ multiplex PCR, and the TCRdb table lists in-frame clones only, not all of them. The sample includes about 170,000 clones, 81% of them seen just once. Sequenced input: PBMCs. These receptors all stem from a young woman in good health and CMV-seropositive. Both conserved end residues are part of each CDR3. Fields, in order: clone size, V gene, J gene, CDR3 protein. Expanded clones get a size class; other rows say once, few or many, or leave the size out.

clone_size: .
v_call: TRBV27
j_call: TRBJ2-1
cdr3_aa: CASRTQGGEQFF

clone_size: .
v_call: TRBV9
j_call: TRBJ2-2
cdr3_aa: CASSGAGTGVHNTGELFF

clone_size: once
v_call: TRBV19
j_call: TRBJ2-5
cdr3_aa: CASSILSGGKETQYF

clone_size: .
v_call: TRBV4-1
j_call: TRBJ2-1
cdr3_aa: CASSQQKGLAGDEQFF

clone_size: .
v_call: TRBV19
j_call: TRBJ2-3
cdr3_aa: CASSAGLAADTQYF

clone_size: .
v_call: TRBV23-1
j_call: TRBJ2-7
cdr3_aa: CANERDMTYEQYF

clone_size: few
v_call: TRBV6-6
j_call: TRBJ2-7
cdr3_aa: CASSWNRGSHEQYF

clone_size: .
v_call: TRBV19
j_call: TRBJ1-5
cdr3_aa: CASSIGQGNQPQHF

clone_size: few
v_call: TRBV11-2
j_call: TRBJ1-6
cdr3_aa: CASTPRGQGESPLHF

clone_size: .
v_call: TRBV15
j_call: TRBJ1-5
cdr3_aa: CATSSQGHSNQPQHF

clone_size: .
v_call: TRBV19
j_call: TRBJ1-5
cdr3_aa: CASSIQGYSNQPQHF

clone_size: .
v_call: TRBV5-1
j_call: TRBJ2-7
cdr3_aa: CASSLSSYEQYF

clone_size: .
v_call: TRBV19
j_call: TRBJ2-5
cdr3_aa: CASKIGAGDRGTQYF

clone_size: .
v_call: TRBV13
j_call: TRBJ1-2
cdr3_aa: CASSLVGRPNYGYTF

clone_size: .
v_call: TRBV4-3
j_call: TRBJ1-2
cdr3_aa: CASSQDDNSNYGYTF

clone_size: .
v_call: TRBV7-2
j_call: TRBJ2-1
cdr3_aa: CASSLARRQGNYEQFF

clone_size: .
v_call: TRBV7-9
j_call: TRBJ2-7
cdr3_aa: CASSLDREQYF